This entry concerns a single T cell receptor beta chain. Trimming cost V 3 bases and J 4 bases; bases outside gene matches: 20. The germline V gene has CDR1 MDHEN and CDR2 SYDVKM. CDR3 length equals 20 residues. TCRdb's table, derived via immunoSEQ multiplex PCR, lists solely in-frame clones and lacks some. Of approximately 150,000 clones listed, 79% are singletons. This record comes from a study of blood T cell repertoires in COVID-19. On the study more broadly: Before being deemed recovered, Cohort 3 donors had two negative PCRs, clearance, or symptom resolution.

Participant-reported clinical history was the basis for cohort assignment. The sequence came from a woman aged 65 to 85 in a cohort exposed to, infected with or recovered from COVID-19 (not recorded which). The chain joins TRBV28 to TRBJ2-5, with 10 bases aligning to TRBD2. The sequencing sample was made of PBMCs or T cells enriched from blood (not recorded which). Here the CDR3 DNA reads TGTGCCAGCAGTTTCCCTATCCCCGCTAGCGGGAGAACGACTAGAGAGACCCAGTACTTC. This translates into CASSFPIPASGRTTRETQYF.